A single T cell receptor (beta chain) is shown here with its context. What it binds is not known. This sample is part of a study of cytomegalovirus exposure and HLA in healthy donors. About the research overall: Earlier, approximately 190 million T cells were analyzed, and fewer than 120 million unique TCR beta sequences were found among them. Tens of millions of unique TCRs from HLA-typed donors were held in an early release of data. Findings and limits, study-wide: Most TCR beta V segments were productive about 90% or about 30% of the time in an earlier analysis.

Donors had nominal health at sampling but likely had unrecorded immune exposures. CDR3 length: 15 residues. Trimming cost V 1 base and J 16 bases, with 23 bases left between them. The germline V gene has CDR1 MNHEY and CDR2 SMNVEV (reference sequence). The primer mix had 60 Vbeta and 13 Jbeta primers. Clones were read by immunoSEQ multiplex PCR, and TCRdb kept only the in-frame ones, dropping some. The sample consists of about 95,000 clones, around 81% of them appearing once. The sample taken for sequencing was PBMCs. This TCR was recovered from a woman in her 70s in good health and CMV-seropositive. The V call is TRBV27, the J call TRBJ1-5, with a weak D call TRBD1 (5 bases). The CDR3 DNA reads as TGTGCCAGCAGTTTATTACGGACATCTGGGCAGGCAGGACATTTT. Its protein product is CASSLLRTSGQAGHF.